The present TCR beta chain was sequenced within a study of T cell responses to AZD1222 COVID-19 vaccine. This CDR3 region has 12 residues. Trimming stripped 6 bases from V and 5 bases from J, with 10 bases between. Germline values: CDR1 MNHEY, CDR2 SVGAGI. Study findings and constraints: Donors in the cohort were predominantly white British and more often female, and clonal diversity was possibly underestimated. Baseline seropositives among AZD1222 recipients totaled only six or seven.

As regards this clone: Its antigen is as yet unknown.

Repertoires were generated with immunoSEQ multiplex PCR, while TCRdb's copy carries only in-frame clones and drops some. The table records about 130,000 clones, roughly 90% of them present only once. The clonotype was recovered from an adult in good health. The J gene is TRBJ1-1, the V gene TRBV6-5, with D uncertain. This material consisted of peripheral blood, taken on day 0 of AZD1222 vaccination. CDR3 residues: CASSLRWTEAFF. The CDR3 DNA follows: TGTGCCAGCAGCCTACGGTGGACTGAAGCTTTCTTT.